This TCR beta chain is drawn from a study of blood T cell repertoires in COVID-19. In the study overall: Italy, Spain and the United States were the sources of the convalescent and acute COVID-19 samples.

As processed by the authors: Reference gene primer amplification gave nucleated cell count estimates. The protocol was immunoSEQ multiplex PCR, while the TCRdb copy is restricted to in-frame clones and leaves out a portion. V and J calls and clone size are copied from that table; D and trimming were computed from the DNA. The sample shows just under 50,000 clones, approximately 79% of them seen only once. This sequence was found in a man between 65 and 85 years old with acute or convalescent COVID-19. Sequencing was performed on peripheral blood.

The CDR3 here is CASSAPQGWETQYF. The CDR3 DNA reads TGTGCCAGCAGTGCACCACAGGGTTGGGAGACCCAGTACTTC. This sequence joins TRBV2 and TRBJ2-5; perhaps TRBD1 as D (6 bases). Germline assignment: CDR1 SNHLY and CDR2 FYNNEI. This CDR3 has 14 residues. V gave up 4 bases and J gave up 5 bases, with 14 bases separating them. The whole variable domain, filled in from reference TRBV2 and TRBJ2-5, reads EPEVTQTPSHQVTQMGQEVILRCVPISNHLYFYWYRQILGQKVEFLVSFYNNEISEKSEIFDDQFSVERPDGSNFTLKIRSTKLEDSAMYFCASSAPQGWETQYFGPGTRLLVL.